This entry features one T cell receptor beta chain sequence. These data come from a study of early stage breast cancer tumors. Germline V gives CDR1 SNHLY, CDR2 FYNNEI. This CDR3 contains 14 residues. Trimming cost V 2 bases and J 4 bases, with 10 bases left between them. Repertoires were generated with immunoSEQ multiplex PCR, while TCRdb's copy carries only in-frame clones and drops some. The repertoire includes roughly 19,000 clones, about three quarters of them detected once, and around a quarter sits in the top ten. Sequencing input: blood. The chain combines TRBV2 with TRBJ2-3, with D uncertain. This sequence was found in a person between 55 and 70 years old with breast cancer. The CDR3 DNA follows: TGTGCCAGCAGTGAATGGGGTAACGCAGATACGCAGTATTTT. Its translation: CASSEWGNADTQYF.